Below, 25 T cell receptor beta chains from the same sample are listed, as sequenced in a study of OX40 agonist ivuxolimab in advanced cancers. The repertoire was sequenced with immunoSEQ multiplex PCR; TCRdb's copy has only in-frame clones and lacks some. Of some 24,000 clones detected, over 65% appear once; the ten largest clones hold over 1.1%. The sample consisted of CD4+ or CD8+ T cells sorted from blood, taken in a trial of the OX40 agonist ivuxolimab. These receptors all come from an adult with an advanced solid tumor such as melanoma, head and neck, liver or kidney cancer.

The chain is built from TRBV7-2 and TRBJ2-2; D perhaps matches TRBD2 (6 bases). This CDR3 has 15 amino acids. Trimming removed 5 bases at V and 0 bases at J, with 10 bases between. Germline CDR1 is SGHTA and CDR2 is FQGNSA. This CDR3 is CASSPRDANTGELFF. The CDR3, as DNA: TGTGCCAGCAGCCCGCGGGACGCGAACACCGGGGAGCTGTTTTTT.

The gene calls are TRBV25-1 and TRBJ2-1; D is possibly TRBD1 (5 bases). From germline, CDR1 is MGHDK and CDR2 SYGVNS. The germline V and J ends were trimmed by 5 bases and 8 bases, with 13 bases remaining between them. The CDR3 has 13 amino acids. CDR3 protein: CASSYPGYDEQFF. CDR3 DNA sequence: TGTGCCAGCAGTTATCCAGGGTACGATGAGCAGTTCTTC.

By proportion, this clone is medium-sized. The J gene is TRBJ2-6, the V gene TRBV5-4; no firm D call. Germline V gene sequence: CDR1 SGHNT, CDR2 YYREEE (reference sequence). The CDR3 loop spans 13 amino acids. V lost 0 bases to trimming and J lost 4 bases, with 2 bases between them. The CDR3 reads CASSLEGANVLTF. The CDR3 DNA follows: TGTGCCAGCAGCTTGGAAGGGGCCAACGTCCTGACTTTC.

The chain links TRBV28 to TRBJ2-4; weak D call: TRBD1 (6 bases). CDR1 is MDHEN and CDR2 is SYDVKM in the germline V gene. The CDR3 sequence is 14 residues long. Trimming removed 6 bases from V and 1 base from J, with 10 bases in between. CDR3 region: CASSRGAAKNIQYF. CDR3 sequence (DNA): TGTGCCAGCAGCAGGGGTGCGGCCAAAAACATTCAGTACTTC.

The chain combines TRBV5-1 with TRBJ2-5; no reliable D call. Between the trimmed V and J ends, which lost 3 bases and 6 bases, there was a span of 9 bases. The germline gives CDR1 SGHRS, CDR2 YFSETQ. This CDR3 comprises 12 residues. The CDR3 DNA sequence: TGCGCCAGCAGCTGGAACGGAAAGACCCAGTACTTC. Translation gives CASSWNGKTQYF.

The rearrangement joins TRBV7-9 to TRBJ2-2; the D gene is possibly TRBD2 (5 bases). The CDR3 sequence is 14 residues long. Germline CDR1 and CDR2: SEHNR and FQNEAQ (reference sequence). Deletions cut 5 bases from V and 4 bases from J, with 11 bases between. The CDR3 is CASSPQLGTGELFF. The CDR3, as DNA: TGTGCCAGCAGCCCCCAACTAGGCACCGGGGAGCTGTTTTTT.

The V and J genes are TRBV5-8 and TRBJ1-6; D is unresolved. V shed 6 bases and J shed 6 bases, with 10 bases lying between them. The CDR3 runs 13 residues. Germline V gene data show CDR1 as SGHTS and CDR2 as YDEGEE. CDR3 sequence: CASTQQSNSPLHF. The CDR3 region has the DNA TGTGCCAGCACCCAGCAGTCTAATTCACCCCTCCACTTT.

The count of this clone is one. J is TRBJ2-3 and V is TRBV7-2, with D perhaps matching TRBD1 (7 bases). CDR1 and CDR2 from the germline V gene are SGHTA and FQGNSA. This CDR3 contains 14 residues. V was cut by 5 bases and J by 3 bases, with 12 bases left in between. This CDR3 reads CASSIQGGTDTQYF. Written as DNA, the CDR3 is TGTGCCAGCAGCATCCAGGGGGGTACAGATACGCAGTATTTT. Complete variable domain (other parts from reference TRBV7-2 and TRBJ2-3): GAGVSQSPSNKVTEKGKDVELRCDPISGHTALYWYRQSLGQGLEFLIYFQGNSAPDKSGLPSDRFSAERTGGSVSTLTIQRTQQEDSAVYLCASSIQGGTDTQYFGPGTRLTVL.

The chain recombines TRBV7-2 with TRBJ2-3; 7 nucleotides align to TRBD2. The CDR3 has 16 amino acids. Germline CDR1 is SGHTA and CDR2 is FQGNSA. Trimming cost V 0 bases and J 0 bases; bases outside gene matches: 3. CDR3 sequence reads: CASSLAASGSTDTQYF. DNA for the CDR3: TGTGCCAGCAGCTTAGCGGCTAGCGGAAGCACAGATACGCAGTATTTT.

CDR3 DNA: TGTGCCAGCAGTTTATCAGGGAGCGGCTACACCTTC. It yields the protein CASSLSGSGYTF. The chain links TRBV27 to TRBJ1-2; no clear D gene. Trimming took 0 bases from V and 8 from J, leaving 7 bases between them. CDR1 is MNHEY, CDR2 SMNVEV, per germline (reference sequence). The CDR3 consists of 12 residues.

The rearrangement joins TRBV11-2 to TRBJ1-1, with D hard to call. V shed 2 bases and J shed 2 bases, with 12 bases lying between them. The CDR3 is made up of 15 amino acids. Germline CDR1 SGHAT, CDR2 FQNNGV. CDR3 sequence reads: CASSLRRARNTEAFF. The CDR3 DNA follows: TGTGCCAGCAGCTTAAGAAGGGCGCGAAACACTGAAGCTTTCTTT.

CDR3 loop: CASSHSDRGRSYEQYF. The CDR3 region has the DNA TGCGCCAGCAGCCATTCGGACAGGGGTAGGTCCTACGAGCAGTACTTC. The chain carries TRBV4-3 and TRBJ2-7; 9 bases line up with TRBD1. From germline, CDR1 is LGHNA and CDR2 YSLEER. Trimming at V came to 3 bases and at J to 1 base, leaving 7 bases not matched to a gene. The CDR3 loop spans 16 amino acids.

The J gene is TRBJ2-7, the V gene TRBV28, with 10 nucleotides matching TRBD1. Germline CDR1 and CDR2: MDHEN and SYDVKM. CDR3 length: 18 amino acids. Unmatched junction bases numbered 14, after V lost 4 bases and J lost 2 bases. CDR3 region: CASSSGTGALASTYEQYF. The DNA of the CDR3 is TGTGCCAGCAGTTCCGGGACAGGGGCTCTTGCGTCGACCTACGAGCAGTACTTC.

This chain links TRBV5-4 with TRBJ2-5, with 10 positions matching TRBD1. Germline V lookup: CDR1 SGHNT, CDR2 YYREEE (reference sequence). CDR3 length: 14 amino acids. Trimming cost V 4 bases and J 5 bases; bases outside gene matches: 5. The DNA for the CDR3 is TGTGCCAGCAGCCGACAGGGGGCAGCGGAGACCCAGTACTTC. The encoded protein is CASSRQGAAETQYF.

A few counts support this clone. The chain links TRBV30 to TRBJ2-7, with 7 bases lining up with TRBD2. This CDR3 is built from 13 residues. The V gene's germline CDR1 is GTSNPN and CDR2 SVGIG (reference sequence). Trimming cost V 3 bases and J 2 bases; bases outside gene matches: 4. CDR3: CAWRPGTTYEQYF. The CDR3 DNA follows: TGTGCCTGGAGACCCGGGACTACCTACGAGCAGTACTTC.

V is TRBV18 and J is TRBJ1-5; TRBD1 might be the D (5 bases). Per germline, CDR1 KGHSH and CDR2 LQKENI. V was pared by 6 bases and J by 4 bases, with 10 bases between. This CDR3 spans 13 amino acids. CDR3 nucleotides: TGTGCCAGCTCCCCCGGACAAAATCAGCCCCAGCATTTT. Amino acids: CASSPGQNQPQHF. Full variable domain (remainder filled in from reference TRBV18 and TRBJ1-5): NAGVMQNPRHLVRRRGQEARLRCSPMKGHSHVYWYRQLPEEGLKFMVYLQKENIIDESGMPKERFSAEFPKEGPSILRIQQVVRGDSAAYFCASSPGQNQPQHFGDGTRLSIL.

This sequence joins TRBV7-2 and TRBJ2-1; 13 bases are a match to TRBD2. CDR1 and CDR2 from the germline V gene are SGHTA and FQGNSA. The CDR3 contains 16 residues. Unmatched junction bases numbered 6, after V lost 4 bases and J lost 6 bases. The CDR3 loop reads CASSSRTSGSVNEQFF. The CDR3 bases are TGTGCCAGCAGCTCCCGGACTAGCGGGAGTGTCAATGAGCAGTTCTTC.

CDR3 nucleotide sequence: TGTGCCAGCAGCTTCCCTTTACTAGCGGGAAAGTTCTTC. It specifies CASSFPLLAGKFF. The J gene is TRBJ2-1, the V gene TRBV28; 10 bases line up with TRBD2. V lost 6 bases and J lost 14; bases outside the gene matches: 10. The length of the CDR3 is 13 residues. CDR1 is MDHEN, CDR2 SYDVKM, per germline.

This CDR3 reads CASSFRGTDTQYF. The CDR3 nucleotides are TGTGCCAGCAGCTTTAGGGGCACAGATACGCAGTATTTT. The chain couples TRBV5-6 to TRBJ2-3; D uncertain. Trimming cost V 2 bases and J 1 base, with 5 bases left between them. The length of the CDR3 is 13 residues. Germline V lookup: CDR1 SGHDT, CDR2 YYEEEE. The entire variable domain, with the rest obtained from reference TRBV5-6 and TRBJ2-3, is as follows: DAGVTQSPTHLIKTRGQQVTLRCSPKSGHDTVSWYQQALGQGPQFIFQYYEEEERQRGNFPDRFSGHQFPNYSSELNVNALLLGDSALYLCASSFRGTDTQYFGPGTRLTVL.

V usage is TRBV30 and J usage is TRBJ2-6; D gene unclear. The CDR3 extends over 13 amino acids. In germline, CDR1 is GTSNPN, CDR2 SVGIG (reference sequence). V shed 6 bases and J shed 0 bases, with 6 bases lying between them. The CDR3 sequence: CACRISGANVLTF. Here the CDR3 DNA reads TGTGCCTGCAGGATCTCTGGGGCCAACGTCCTGACTTTC.

Only one count was recorded for this clone. The chain recombines TRBV2 with TRBJ2-7; 10 bases align to TRBD1. Trimming removed 4 bases from V and 6 bases from J; junction bases left unmatched: 6. This CDR3 comprises 14 residues. Germline-derived CDR1 and CDR2 are SNHLY and FYNNEI. Here the CDR3 reads CASSGRQGASEQYF. The CDR3 nucleotides are TGTGCCAGCAGTGGAAGACAGGGGGCGAGCGAGCAGTACTTC. Filled out from reference TRBV2 and TRBJ2-7, the complete variable domain reads EPEVTQTPSHQVTQMGQEVILRCVPISNHLYFYWYRQILGQKVEFLVSFYNNEISEKSEIFDDQFSVERPDGSNFTLKIRSTKLEDSAMYFCASSGRQGASEQYFGPGTRLTVT.

The chain couples TRBV6-1 to TRBJ2-5, with 10 positions matching TRBD2. The CDR3 runs 15 residues. V lost 6 bases to trimming and J lost 5 bases; unmatched junction nucleotides: 9. The germline V gene encodes CDR1 MNHNS and CDR2 SASEGT. CDR3 loop: CASRRERGGQETQYF. The CDR3 nucleotides read TGTGCCAGCAGAAGGGAGCGGGGGGGCCAGGAGACCCAGTACTTC.

This rearrangement joins TRBV6-1 to TRBJ1-2; 9 positions match TRBD1. The CDR3 is made up of 15 amino acids. V was clipped by 6 bases and J by 0 bases; unmatched bases: 5. Germline V lookup: CDR1 MNHNS, CDR2 SASEGT. The CDR3 here is CASSAGTGSNYGYTF. CDR3 DNA: TGTGCCAGCAGCGCGGGGACAGGGTCTAACTATGGCTACACCTTC.

This rearrangement joins TRBV2 to TRBJ1-5; D perhaps matches TRBD1 (6 bases). V gave up 7 bases and J gave up 8 bases, with 15 bases separating them. The CDR3 has 13 amino acids. CDR1 SNHLY and CDR2 FYNNEI come from the germline V gene. This CDR3 is CASTGGRVEPQHF. The CDR3 coding sequence is TGTGCCAGCACGGGGGGCAGGGTAGAGCCCCAGCATTTT.

J is TRBJ2-2 and V is TRBV7-2; D possibly corresponds to TRBD2 (5 bases). CDR1 SGHTA and CDR2 FQGNSA come from the germline V gene. Trimming took off 3 bases at V and 4 bases at J, with 9 bases between the two ends. The CDR3 contains 14 residues. CDR3 in amino acids: CASSLRVGTGELFF. CDR3 in DNA: TGTGCCAGCAGCTTGAGGGTAGGCACCGGGGAGCTGTTTTTT.